The 22 T cell receptor beta chains below were found in one sample sequenced in a study of identical twins. TCRdb called the 5' RACE reads again in MiXCR, with one record for every CDR3 protein. Of fewer than 550,000 distinct CDR3 sequences listed, roughly 15% are singletons. The sample was also linked to a second study, of yellow fever vaccine responses in identical twins.

The specimen sequenced was CD4+ T cells sorted from blood. The receptors stem from a woman younger than 35 in good health.

The chain recombines TRBV2 with TRBJ2-1, with D possibly TRBD1 on 5 matching bases. Germline V gene lookup returns CDR1 SNHLY and CDR2 FYNNEI. V gave up 3 bases and J gave up 5 bases, with 14 bases separating them. The CDR3 extends over 15 amino acids. This CDR3 reads CASSDWGKRDNEQFF. The CDR3, as DNA: TGTGCCAGCAGTGATTGGGGCAAACGGGACAATGAGCAGTTCTTC.

This clonotype occurred a few times. The rearrangement uses TRBV28 and TRBJ2-7; D gene ambiguous. Germline V gene lookup returns CDR1 MDHEN and CDR2 SYDVKM. Trimming stripped 2 bases from V and 6 bases from J, with 2 bases between. This CDR3 has 10 residues. This CDR3 reads CASSLGEQYV. In DNA, the CDR3 is TGTGCCAGCAGTTTAGGCGAGCAGTACGTC.

This chain links TRBV27 with TRBJ2-7, with 7 bases identical to TRBD1. Trimming removed 5 bases from V and 0 bases from J; junction bases left unmatched: 10. CDR1 is MNHEY, CDR2 SMNVEV, per germline (reference sequence). CDR3 size: 16 residues. For the CDR3, the DNA is TGTGCCAGCAGTCTCACCGGGACAGCAAGCTCCTACGAGCAGTACTTC. Its translation: CASSLTGTASSYEQYF.

In its sample, this clonotype was seen a few times. This chain joins TRBV20-1 and TRBJ1-6; D is uncertain. The CDR3 length is 13 residues. Germline V gene lookup returns CDR1 DFQATT and CDR2 SNEGSKA (reference sequence). V lost 0 bases and J 6 bases, leaving 6 bases between the germline ends. In DNA form, the CDR3 reads TGCAGTGCTAGAGAGACTAGTAATTCACCCCTCCACTTT. It codes for CSARETSNSPLHF.

The chain carries TRBV20-1 and TRBJ2-7; 9 positions match TRBD1. There are 14 residues in the CDR3. Germline CDR1 and CDR2: DFQATT and SNEGSKA (reference sequence). Losses at the gene ends were 6 bases for V and 5 bases for J; bases not matched to a gene: 11. The CDR3 DNA reads TGCAGTGCCACCGGGACAGGGTATCCTGACGAGCAGTACTTC. Residues: CSATGTGYPDEQYF.

The chain employs TRBV12-3 or TRBV12-4 and TRBJ2-7; a weak D match, TRBD1 (6 bases). V gave up 5 bases and J gave up 3 bases, with 17 bases separating them. The CDR3 covers 15 residues. CDR3 DNA: TGTGCCAGCAGTCCAGAGGCAGGGGTAAGCTACGAGCAGTACTTC. Translating it yields CASSPEAGVSYEQYF.

The V call is TRBV5-1, the J call TRBJ2-7; tentatively, D is TRBD2 (6 bases). The CDR3 is 13 amino acids. Between the trimmed V and J ends, which lost 4 bases and 4 bases, there was a span of 12 bases. Germline CDR1 and CDR2: SGHRS and YFSETQ. The CDR3 bases are TGCGCCAGCAGCCGGGACTCCAGGTACGAGCAGTACTTC. It specifies CASSRDSRYEQYF.

The chain is built from TRBV20-1 and TRBJ2-7; D might be TRBD1 (7 bases). CDR3 length: 15 residues. V lost 6 bases, J lost 0 bases, and 18 bases lay in between. Germline CDR1 is DFQATT and CDR2 is SNEGSKA (reference sequence). The CDR3 region has the DNA TGCAGTGCGCGGGGACAGATGACTCGCTCCTACGAGCAGTACTTC. It yields the protein CSARGQMTRSYEQYF.

The V gene is TRBV20-1, the J gene TRBJ2-2; 11 nucleotides agree with TRBD1. Germline CDR1 DFQATT, CDR2 SNEGSKA (reference sequence). With 3 bases clipped from V and 8 bases from J, the junction kept 11 bases outside the gene matches. This CDR3 is built from 16 residues. CDR3 sequence reads: CSARAGTGGLGGELFF. The CDR3 DNA reads as TGCAGTGCTAGGGCCGGGACAGGGGGTTTGGGAGGGGAGCTGTTTTTT.

The CDR3 region has the DNA TGCGCCAGGGACAGGGTTGCCTACGAGCAGTACTTC. Encoded protein: CARDRVAYEQYF. The rearrangement joins TRBV5-1 to TRBJ2-7, with 8 bases identical to TRBD1. The CDR3 is 12 residues long. J lost 2 bases, V lost 8 bases, and 3 bases had no gene match. CDR1 and CDR2 (germline): SGHRS, YFSETQ. The entire variable domain, with the rest obtained from reference TRBV5-1 and TRBJ2-7, is as follows: KAGVTQTPRYLIKTRGQQVTLSCSPISGHRSVSWYQQTPGQGLQFLFEYFSETQRNKGNFPGRFSGRQFSNSRSEMNVSTLELGDSALYLCARDRVAYEQYFGPGTRLTVT.

The chain has TRBV2 and TRBJ2-7; weak D call: TRBD2 (6 bases). CDR1 and CDR2 from the germline V gene are SNHLY and FYNNEI. Trimming cost V 6 bases and J 0 bases, with 6 bases left between them. The CDR3 loop spans 12 amino acids. The CDR3: CASRRDSYEQYF. Written as DNA, the CDR3 is TGTGCCAGCAGGCGGGACTCCTACGAGCAGTACTTC.

This chain uses TRBV2 with TRBJ2-7; D gene unclear. CDR1 is SNHLY, CDR2 FYNNEI, per germline. The CDR3 has 14 residues. V lost 6 bases and J 4 bases, leaving 16 bases between the germline ends. The CDR3 DNA reads as TGTGCCAGCAGCGGCTTCCGGCTAGGGTACGAGCAGTACTTC. Encoded protein: CASSGFRLGYEQYF. The variable domain in full, with the rest retrieved from reference TRBV2 and TRBJ2-7, is EPEVTQTPSHQVTQMGQEVILRCVPISNHLYFYWYRQILGQKVEFLVSFYNNEISEKSEIFDDQFSVERPDGSNFTLKIRSTKLEDSAMYFCASSGFRLGYEQYFGPGTRLTVT.

The rearrangement joins TRBV6-1 to TRBJ1-2; maybe TRBD1 (6 bases). Trimming shortened V by 1 base and J by 0 bases, and 9 bases separated the two germline ends. This CDR3 comprises 15 residues. Germline V gene sequence: CDR1 MNHNS, CDR2 SASEGT. The CDR3: CASSEEDRANYGYTF. The CDR3 nucleotides read TGTGCCAGCAGTGAAGAGGACAGAGCTAACTATGGCTACACCTTC.

This clonotype was seen more than once but under ten times. The chain has TRBV12-3 or TRBV12-4 and TRBJ1-1; D remains unclear. Trimming shortened V by 7 bases and J by 0 bases, and 6 bases separated the two germline ends. The CDR3 sequence is 12 residues long. CDR3 loop: CASIRLNTEAFF. The DNA for the CDR3 is TGTGCCAGCATCCGTTTGAACACTGAAGCTTTCTTT.

V usage is TRBV28 and J usage is TRBJ2-5; possibly TRBD1 or TRBD2 for D (5 bases each). Germline V CDR1 and CDR2: MDHEN, SYDVKM. V was shortened by 7 bases and J by 3 bases, with 12 bases between the two germline ends. The CDR3 covers 13 residues. The CDR3 sequence: CASTPGREETQYF. In nucleotides, the CDR3 is TGTGCCAGCACCCCGGGACGTGAAGAGACCCAGTACTTC.

This clonotype was found many times. CDR3 loop: CASRLTGGQPQHF. CDR3 nucleotide sequence: TGTGCCAGCAGATTGACAGGAGGTCAGCCCCAGCATTTT. The rearrangement uses TRBV27 and TRBJ1-5; perhaps TRBD1 as D (6 bases). The CDR3 runs to 13 residues. Trimming left V 6 bases short and J 6 bases short, with 12 bases between. CDR1 and CDR2 from the germline V gene are MNHEY and SMNVEV (reference sequence).

In this sample, this clonotype turned up many times. J is TRBJ2-7 and V is TRBV5-1, with 8 positions matching TRBD1. CDR1 SGHRS and CDR2 YFSETQ come from the germline V gene. This CDR3 comprises 13 residues. Trimming removed 5 bases from V and 5 bases from J; junction bases left unmatched: 6. The CDR3 DNA is TGCGCCAGCAGGTTGACAGGGGATCACGAGCAGTACTTC. Its protein is CASRLTGDHEQYF.

The chain couples TRBV7-3 to TRBJ2-7; tentatively, D is TRBD1 or TRBD2 (6 bases each). CDR1 and CDR2 (germline): SGHTA, FQGTGA. V was trimmed by 5 bases and J by 4 bases, leaving 12 bases between them. CDR3 length equals 13 residues. The CDR3 DNA reads as TGTGCCAGCAGCAAACAGGGAGGTTACGAGCAGTACTTC. Translated: CASSKQGGYEQYF.

This chain joins TRBV6-5 and TRBJ2-1, with D tentatively TRBD1 (6 bases). This CDR3 contains 14 residues. CDR1 and CDR2 (germline): MNHEY, SVGAGI. V was clipped by 3 bases and J by 6 bases, with 12 bases between them. CDR3 amino acids: CASSYGQGPNEQFF. The CDR3, as DNA: TGTGCCAGCAGTTATGGGCAGGGGCCCAATGAGCAGTTCTTC.

The CDR3 here is CASSQWDRDETQYF. For the CDR3, the DNA is TGCGCCAGCAGCCAATGGGACAGGGATGAGACCCAGTACTTC. The chain couples TRBV4-1 to TRBJ2-5; TRBD1 agrees at 9 bases. The CDR3 length is 14 residues. V shed 2 bases and J 5 bases; nucleotides not matched to a gene: 3. Germline CDR1 reads MGHRA; CDR2 reads YSYEKL.

V usage is TRBV7-8 and J usage is TRBJ2-1; 10 bases agree with TRBD2. The CDR3 has 17 residues. J gave up 3 bases and V 1 base, and 6 bases lay outside the gene matches. Germline CDR1 SGHVS, CDR2 FQNEAQ. The CDR3 DNA follows: TGTGCCAGCAGCTTAGGGAGCGGGGGGGCTCGCTACAATGAGCAGTTCTTC. It specifies CASSLGSGGARYNEQFF.

This clonotype has a count of ten or more. V gene TRBV13 combines with J gene TRBJ2-7, with 8 bases aligning to TRBD2. This CDR3 spans 17 amino acids. Germline V gene data show CDR1 as PRHDT and CDR2 as FYEKMQ (reference sequence). J was trimmed by 0 bases and V by 0 bases; bases with no gene match: 7. CDR3 DNA sequence: TGTGCCAGCAGCTTAGGCCTTCTAGCGGGCGACTCCTACGAGCAGTACTTC. Protein: CASSLGLLAGDSYEQYF.